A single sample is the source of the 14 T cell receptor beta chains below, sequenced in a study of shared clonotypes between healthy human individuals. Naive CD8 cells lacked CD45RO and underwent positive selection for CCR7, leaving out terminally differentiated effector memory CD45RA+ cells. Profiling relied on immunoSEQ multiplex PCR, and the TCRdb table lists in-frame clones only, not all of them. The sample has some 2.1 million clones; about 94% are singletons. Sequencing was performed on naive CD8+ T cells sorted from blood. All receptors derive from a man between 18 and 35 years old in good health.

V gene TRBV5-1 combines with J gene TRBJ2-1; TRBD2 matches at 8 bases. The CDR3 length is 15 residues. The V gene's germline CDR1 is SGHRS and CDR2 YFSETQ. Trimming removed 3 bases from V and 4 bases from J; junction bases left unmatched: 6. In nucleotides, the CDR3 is TGCGCCAGCAGCTACGAGACTAGCGAATACAATGAGCAGTTCTTC. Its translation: CASSYETSEYNEQFF.

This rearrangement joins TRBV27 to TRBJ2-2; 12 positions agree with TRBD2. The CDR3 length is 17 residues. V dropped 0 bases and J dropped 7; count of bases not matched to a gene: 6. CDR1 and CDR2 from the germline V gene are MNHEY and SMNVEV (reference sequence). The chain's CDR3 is CASSLSSSGGASGELFF. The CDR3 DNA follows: TGTGCCAGCAGTTTATCTTCTAGCGGGGGGGCTAGCGGGGAGCTGTTTTTT.

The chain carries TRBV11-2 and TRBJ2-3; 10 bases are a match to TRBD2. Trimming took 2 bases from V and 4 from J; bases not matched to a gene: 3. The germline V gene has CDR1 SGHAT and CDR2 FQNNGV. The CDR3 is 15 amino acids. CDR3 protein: CASSLLAGAPDTQYF. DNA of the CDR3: TGTGCCAGCAGCTTACTAGCGGGAGCCCCAGATACGCAGTATTTT.

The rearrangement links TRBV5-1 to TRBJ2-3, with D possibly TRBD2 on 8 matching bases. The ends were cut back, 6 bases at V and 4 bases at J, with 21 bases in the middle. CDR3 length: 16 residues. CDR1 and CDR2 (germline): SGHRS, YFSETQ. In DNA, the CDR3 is TGCGCCAGCAACGGGCGGGAGGCCGGACAGGCAGATACGCAGTATTTT. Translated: CASNGREAGQADTQYF.

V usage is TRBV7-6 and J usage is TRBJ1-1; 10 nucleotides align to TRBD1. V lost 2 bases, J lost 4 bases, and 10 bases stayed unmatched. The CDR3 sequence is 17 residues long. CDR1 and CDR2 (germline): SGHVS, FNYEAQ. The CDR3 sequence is CASSLYFSGQGTTEAFF. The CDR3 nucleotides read TGTGCCAGCAGCTTATACTTTTCGGGACAGGGGACCACTGAAGCTTTCTTT.

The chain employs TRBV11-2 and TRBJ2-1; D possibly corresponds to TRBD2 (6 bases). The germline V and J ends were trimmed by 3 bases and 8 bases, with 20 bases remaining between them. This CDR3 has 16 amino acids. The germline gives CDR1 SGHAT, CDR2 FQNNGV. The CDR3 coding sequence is TGTGCCAGCAGCTTTGGGTGGGACTCCCCTTCGGATGAGCAGTTCTTC. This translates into CASSFGWDSPSDEQFF.

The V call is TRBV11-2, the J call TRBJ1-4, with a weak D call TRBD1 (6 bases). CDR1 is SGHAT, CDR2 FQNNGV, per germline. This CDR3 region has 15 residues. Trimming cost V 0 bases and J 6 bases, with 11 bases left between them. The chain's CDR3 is CASSLDGEGDEKLFF. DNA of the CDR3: TGTGCCAGCAGCTTAGACGGGGAGGGGGATGAAAAACTGTTTTTT.

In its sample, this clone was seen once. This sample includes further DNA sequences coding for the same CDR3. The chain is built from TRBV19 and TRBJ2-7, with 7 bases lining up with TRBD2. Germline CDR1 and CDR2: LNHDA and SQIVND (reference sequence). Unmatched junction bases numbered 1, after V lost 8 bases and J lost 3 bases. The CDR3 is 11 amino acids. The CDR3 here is CASGEGYEQYF. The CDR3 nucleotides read TGTGCCAGTGGGGAGGGCTACGAGCAGTACTTC.

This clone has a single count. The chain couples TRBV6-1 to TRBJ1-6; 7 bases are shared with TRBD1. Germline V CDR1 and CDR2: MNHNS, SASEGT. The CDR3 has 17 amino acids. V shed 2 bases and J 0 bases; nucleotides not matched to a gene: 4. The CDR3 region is CASSELRGSSYNSPLHF. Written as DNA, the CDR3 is TGTGCCAGCAGTGAACTCAGGGGGAGCTCCTATAATTCACCCCTCCACTTT.

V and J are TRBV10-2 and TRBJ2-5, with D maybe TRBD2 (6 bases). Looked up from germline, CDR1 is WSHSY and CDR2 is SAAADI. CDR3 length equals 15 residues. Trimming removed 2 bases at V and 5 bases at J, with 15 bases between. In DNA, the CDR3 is TGCGCCAGCAGTGAGGACGGGAGAGCCTGGGAGACCCAGTACTTC. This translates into CASSEDGRAWETQYF.

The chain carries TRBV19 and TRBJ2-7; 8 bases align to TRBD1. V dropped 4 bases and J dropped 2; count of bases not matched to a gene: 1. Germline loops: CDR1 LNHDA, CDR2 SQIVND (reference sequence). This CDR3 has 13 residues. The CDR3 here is CASSNRGTYEQYF. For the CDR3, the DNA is TGTGCCAGTAGTAACAGGGGGACCTACGAGCAGTACTTC. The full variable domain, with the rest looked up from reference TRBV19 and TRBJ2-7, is DGGITQSPKYLFRKEGQNVTLSCEQNLNHDAMYWYRQDPGQGLRLIYYSQIVNDFQKGDIAEGYSVSREKKESFPLTVTSAQKNPTAFYLCASSNRGTYEQYFGPGTRLTVT.

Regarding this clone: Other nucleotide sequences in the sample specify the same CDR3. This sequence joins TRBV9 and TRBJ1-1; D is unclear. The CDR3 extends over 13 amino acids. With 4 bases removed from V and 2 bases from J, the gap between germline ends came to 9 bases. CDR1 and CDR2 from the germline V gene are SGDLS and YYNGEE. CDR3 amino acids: CASSTVPNTEAFF. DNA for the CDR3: TGTGCCAGCAGCACGGTCCCAAACACTGAAGCTTTCTTT.

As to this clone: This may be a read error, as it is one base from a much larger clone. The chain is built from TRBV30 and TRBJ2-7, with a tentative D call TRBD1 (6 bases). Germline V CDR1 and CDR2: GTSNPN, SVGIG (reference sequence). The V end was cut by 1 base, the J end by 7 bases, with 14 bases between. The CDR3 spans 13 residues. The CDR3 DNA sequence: TGTGCCTGGAGTGCCCAACCCCAGGGGGAGCAGTACTTC. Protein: CAWSAQPQGEQYF.

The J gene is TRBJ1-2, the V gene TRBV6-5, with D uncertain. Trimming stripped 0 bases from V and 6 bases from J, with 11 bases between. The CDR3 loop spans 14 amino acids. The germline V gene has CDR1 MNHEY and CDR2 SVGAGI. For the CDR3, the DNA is TGTGCCAGCAGTTACTCGACCCGGGGAGATGGCTACACCTTC. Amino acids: CASSYSTRGDGYTF.